The clone carrying this T cell receptor beta chain was seen only a few times. What it recognizes is unknown. The sample is drawn from a study of early T cells in non-severe SARS-CoV-2 infection. Looking at the study overall: Sequenced material consisted of bulk RNA (from unsorted whole blood), and chains were unpaired. General study points: In VDJdb matching, anti-spike CD8 responses were favored while private and CD4 specificities went missing.

The TCR library protocol attached unique molecular identifiers to the individual cDNA molecules. TCRdb independently ran MiXCR on the 5' RACE reads; one entry per CDR3 protein. This sample carries 65,000 to 70,000 distinct CDR3 sequences, more than 9% of them seen once, and the ten largest clones take 1.5% to 2%. Sequences were obtained from whole blood. This receptor was obtained from an adult who was a healthcare worker with PCR-confirmed SARS-CoV-2 infection or an uninfected control (not recorded which).

DNA of the CDR3: TGTGCCAGCAGCTTAGAGTCCGGCAGAGACTACGAGCAGTACTTC. This codes for CASSLESGRDYEQYF. The chain recombines TRBV7-9 with TRBJ2-7, with D hard to call. CDR1 and CDR2 (germline): SEHNR, FQNEAQ (reference sequence). The CDR3 extends over 15 amino acids. V was pared by 1 base and J by 3 bases, with 13 bases between.